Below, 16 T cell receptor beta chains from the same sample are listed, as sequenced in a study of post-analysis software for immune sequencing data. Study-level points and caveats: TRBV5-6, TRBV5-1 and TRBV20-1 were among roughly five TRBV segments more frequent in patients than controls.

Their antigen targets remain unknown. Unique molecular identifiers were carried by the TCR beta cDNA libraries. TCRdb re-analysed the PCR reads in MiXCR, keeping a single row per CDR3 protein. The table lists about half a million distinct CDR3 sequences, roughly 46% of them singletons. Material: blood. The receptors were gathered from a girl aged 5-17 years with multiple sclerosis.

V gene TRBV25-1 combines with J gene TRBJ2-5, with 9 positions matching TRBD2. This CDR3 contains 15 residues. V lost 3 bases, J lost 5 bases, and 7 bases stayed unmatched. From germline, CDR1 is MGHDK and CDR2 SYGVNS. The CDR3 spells CASSDPTSGGETQYF. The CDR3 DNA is TGTGCCAGCAGTGACCCGACTAGCGGTGGCGAGACCCAGTACTTC.

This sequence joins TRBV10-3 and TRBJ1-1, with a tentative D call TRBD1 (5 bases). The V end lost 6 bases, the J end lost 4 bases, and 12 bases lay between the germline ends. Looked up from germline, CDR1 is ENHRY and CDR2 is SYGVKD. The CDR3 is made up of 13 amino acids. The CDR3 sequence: CAIRDRDATEAFF. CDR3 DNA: TGTGCCATCAGGGACCGGGACGCCACTGAAGCTTTCTTT.

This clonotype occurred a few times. The CDR3 protein is CASSSATSGTMKQFF. The DNA of the CDR3 is TGTGCCAGCAGCTCTGCTACTAGCGGTACAATGAAGCAGTTCTTC. This chain links TRBV7-9 with TRBJ2-1, with 8 bases that match TRBD2. CDR1 and CDR2 from the germline V gene are SEHNR and FQNEAQ (reference sequence). Trimming removed 4 bases from V and 11 bases from J; junction bases left unmatched: 13. The CDR3 is 15 amino acids.

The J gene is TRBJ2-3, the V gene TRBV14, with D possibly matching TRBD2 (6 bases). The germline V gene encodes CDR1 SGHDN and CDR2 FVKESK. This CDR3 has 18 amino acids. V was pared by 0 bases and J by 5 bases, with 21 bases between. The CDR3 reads CASSQEKRRPSARDTQYF. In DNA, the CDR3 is TGTGCCAGCAGCCAAGAAAAAAGAAGGCCTAGCGCGAGAGATACGCAGTATTTT.

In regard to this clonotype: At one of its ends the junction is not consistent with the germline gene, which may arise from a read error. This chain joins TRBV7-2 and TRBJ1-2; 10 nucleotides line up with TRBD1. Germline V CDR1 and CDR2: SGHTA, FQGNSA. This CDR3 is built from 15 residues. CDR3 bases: TGTGCCAGCAGCCCCAGGACAGGGGGAGGTTATGGCTGCACCTTC. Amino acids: CASSPRTGGGYGCTF. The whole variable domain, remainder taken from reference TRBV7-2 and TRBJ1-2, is GAGVSQSPSNKVTEKGKDVELRCDPISGHTALYWYRQSLGQGLEFLIYFQGNSAPDKSGLPSDRFSAERTGGSVSTLTIQRTQQEDSAVYLCASSPRTGGGYGCTFGSGTRLTVV.

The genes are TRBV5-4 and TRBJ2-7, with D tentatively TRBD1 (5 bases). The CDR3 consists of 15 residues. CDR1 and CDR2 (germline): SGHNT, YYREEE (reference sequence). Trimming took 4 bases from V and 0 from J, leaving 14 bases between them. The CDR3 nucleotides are TGTGCCAGCAGCCCGATGACAGCGAACTCCTACGAGCAGTACTTC. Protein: CASSPMTANSYEQYF.

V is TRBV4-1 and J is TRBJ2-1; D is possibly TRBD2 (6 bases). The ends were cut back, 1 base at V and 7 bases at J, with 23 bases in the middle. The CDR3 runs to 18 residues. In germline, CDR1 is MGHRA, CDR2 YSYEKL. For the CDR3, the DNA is TGCGCCAGCAGCCAAGTAGATTTTACTCAGTATGGGGGGAATGAGCAGTTCTTC. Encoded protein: CASSQVDFTQYGGNEQFF.

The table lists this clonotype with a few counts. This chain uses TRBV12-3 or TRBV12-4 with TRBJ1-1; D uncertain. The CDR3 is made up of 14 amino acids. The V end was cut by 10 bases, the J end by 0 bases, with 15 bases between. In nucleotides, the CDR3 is TGTGCCACCGTCTGGGGAGTCGTGAACACTGAAGCTTTCTTT. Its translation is CATVWGVVNTEAFF.

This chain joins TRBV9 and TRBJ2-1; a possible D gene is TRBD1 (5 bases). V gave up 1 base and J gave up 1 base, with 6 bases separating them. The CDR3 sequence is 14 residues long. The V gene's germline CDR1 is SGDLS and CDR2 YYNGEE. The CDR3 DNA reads TGTGCCAGCAGCGTAACAGGATCCTACAATGAGCAGTTCTTC. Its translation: CASSVTGSYNEQFF.

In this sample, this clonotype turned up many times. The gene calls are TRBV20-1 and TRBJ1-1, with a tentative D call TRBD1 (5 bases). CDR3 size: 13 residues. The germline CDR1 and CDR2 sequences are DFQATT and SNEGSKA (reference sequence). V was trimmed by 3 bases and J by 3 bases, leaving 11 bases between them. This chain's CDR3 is CSASQGSDTEAFF. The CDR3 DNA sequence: TGCAGTGCTAGCCAGGGTTCGGACACTGAAGCTTTCTTT.

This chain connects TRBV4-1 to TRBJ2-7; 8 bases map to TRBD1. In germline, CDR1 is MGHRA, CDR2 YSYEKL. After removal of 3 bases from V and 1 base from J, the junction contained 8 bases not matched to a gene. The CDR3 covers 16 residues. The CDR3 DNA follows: TGCGCCAGCAGCCATGACTCACAGGGGGGATCCTACGAGCAGTACTTC. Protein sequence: CASSHDSQGGSYEQYF.

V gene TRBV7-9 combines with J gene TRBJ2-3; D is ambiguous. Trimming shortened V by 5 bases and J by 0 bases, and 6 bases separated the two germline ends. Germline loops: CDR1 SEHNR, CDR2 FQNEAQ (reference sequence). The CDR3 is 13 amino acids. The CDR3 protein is CASSDWSTDTQYF. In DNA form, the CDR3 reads TGTGCCAGCAGCGACTGGAGCACAGATACGCAGTATTTT.

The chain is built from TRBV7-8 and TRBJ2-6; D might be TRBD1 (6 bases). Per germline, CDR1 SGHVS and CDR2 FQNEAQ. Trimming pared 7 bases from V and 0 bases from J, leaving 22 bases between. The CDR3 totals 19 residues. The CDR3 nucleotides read TGTGCCAGCACCGAAAGGGGGACAAGACTCACCTCTGGGGCCAACGTCCTGACTTTC. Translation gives CASTERGTRLTSGANVLTF.

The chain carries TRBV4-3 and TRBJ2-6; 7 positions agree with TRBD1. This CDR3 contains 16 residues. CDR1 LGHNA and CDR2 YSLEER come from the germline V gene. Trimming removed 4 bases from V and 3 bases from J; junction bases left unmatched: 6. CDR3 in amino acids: CASSLETGSGANVLTF. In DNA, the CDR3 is TGCGCCAGCAGCCTGGAGACAGGGAGTGGGGCCAACGTCCTGACTTTC.

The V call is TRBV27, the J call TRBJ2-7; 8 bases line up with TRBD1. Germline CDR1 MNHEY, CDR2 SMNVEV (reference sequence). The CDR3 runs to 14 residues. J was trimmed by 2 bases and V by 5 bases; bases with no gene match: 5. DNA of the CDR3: TGTGCCAGCAGTCCTTACAGGGGGGCCTACGAGCAGTACTTC. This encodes CASSPYRGAYEQYF.

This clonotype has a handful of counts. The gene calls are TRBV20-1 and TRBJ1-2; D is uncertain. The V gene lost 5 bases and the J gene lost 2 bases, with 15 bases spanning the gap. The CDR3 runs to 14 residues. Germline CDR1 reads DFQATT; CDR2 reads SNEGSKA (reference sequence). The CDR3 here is CSASVTGMNYGYTF. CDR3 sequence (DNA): TGCAGTGCTTCGGTGACTGGTATGAACTATGGCTACACCTTC.